This T cell receptor beta chain was captured in a study of blood T cell repertoires in COVID-19. Study information: Specimens from acute and convalescent COVID-19 originated in the United States, Italy and Spain. PBMCs, B-cell-depleted T cells, or T cells provided the cDNA or gDNA that made up the material.

V was cut by 3 bases and J by 7 bases, with 10 bases left in between. The CDR3 spans 13 residues. The germline CDR1 and CDR2 sequences are MDHEN and SYDVKM. Original handling: Estimates of nucleated cell counts were drawn from the amplification of reference gene primers. Libraries were prepared by immunoSEQ multiplex PCR; TCRdb keeps only in-frame clonotypes and omits some of them. V, J and clone size derive from that table, while D and trimming were established from the DNA sequence. The profile shows more than 80,000 clones, approximately 88% of them singletons. This sequence originates from a man at least 80 years old with acute or convalescent COVID-19. Sequencing input: peripheral blood. The chain recombines TRBV28 with TRBJ2-1, with D possibly TRBD1 on 5 matching bases. CDR3 DNA sequence: TGTGCCAGCAGTTTCCCAGGGTATAATGAGCAGTTCTTC. This sequence encodes CASSFPGYNEQFF.